One sample yielded the 16 T cell receptor beta chains listed below, sequenced in a study of T cell repertoires in cytomegalovirus infection. One entry per CDR3 protein, called by TCRdb with MiXCR from the reads. The sample shows around 260,000 distinct CDR3 sequences, around 9% of them seen only once. Sequenced: PBMCs. These receptors originate from a human donor in good health (CMV status not recorded). Some clones in this sample may be carry-over from other donors' samples.

This clonotype has ten or more counts. The chain carries TRBV7-2 and TRBJ1-2; 10 positions match TRBD1. The V gene end was trimmed by 0 bases and the J gene end by 3 bases; junction bases not matched to a gene: 4. The CDR3 is 16 residues long. CDR1 and CDR2 (germline): SGHTA, FQGNSA. CDR3 nucleotides: TGTGCCAGCAGCTTAGCCGGGACAGGGGCGGACTATGGCTACACCTTC. Its translation is CASSLAGTGADYGYTF.

This clonotype has ten or more counts. The chain recombines TRBV6-4 with TRBJ2-3, with 7 bases identical to TRBD2. The CDR3 extends over 15 amino acids. Per germline, CDR1 MRHNA and CDR2 SNTAGT. V was pared by 2 bases and J by 1 base, with 3 bases of the junction left unmatched. CDR3 sequence (DNA): TGTGCCAGCAGTGACACCCGGGGGGGCACAGATACGCAGTATTTT. Translating gives CASSDTRGGTDTQYF.

This clonotype was observed many times. This chain connects TRBV7-2 to TRBJ2-7; D remains unclear. Germline V gives CDR1 SGHTA, CDR2 FQGNSA. V gave up 0 bases and J gave up 6 bases, with 15 bases separating them. The CDR3 loop spans 15 amino acids. CDR3: CASSLASHAGGEQYF. The CDR3 DNA sequence: TGTGCCAGCAGCTTAGCGAGCCATGCAGGCGGCGAGCAGTACTTC.

The chain recombines TRBV20-1 with TRBJ2-5, with 8 bases lining up with TRBD1. This CDR3 has 14 residues. CDR1 DFQATT and CDR2 SNEGSKA come from the germline V gene (reference sequence). Losses at the gene ends were 1 base for V and 2 bases for J; bases not matched to a gene: 3. CDR3 in DNA: TGCAGTGCTAGAGGGACAGGGAGACAAGAGACCCAGTACTTC. This translates into CSARGTGRQETQYF.

This clonotype was seen only a few times. The chain combines TRBV6-2 or TRBV6-3 with TRBJ1-1, with no clear D. Germline V gene data show CDR1 as MNHEY and CDR2 as SVGEGT. The CDR3 consists of 14 residues. The V end was cut by 6 bases, the J end by 1 base, with 12 bases between. The CDR3 sequence: CASRRRAENTEAFF. Here the CDR3 DNA reads TGTGCCAGCAGACGACGGGCCGAGAACACTGAAGCTTTCTTT.

This clonotype occurred many times. The chain is built from TRBV7-6 and TRBJ2-3; maybe TRBD2 (6 bases). Trimming cost V 1 base and J 0 bases, with 11 bases left between them. This CDR3 is 16 amino acids long. The V gene's germline CDR1 is SGHVS and CDR2 FNYEAQ. CDR3 coding DNA: TGTGCCAGCAGCTTAGTTCCCGGGGGTAGCACAGATACGCAGTATTTT. Translated: CASSLVPGGSTDTQYF.

This clonotype appeared many times. The chain uses TRBV2 and TRBJ2-2; D not resolved. CDR1 and CDR2 from the germline V gene are SNHLY and FYNNEI. Deletions cut 1 base from V and 4 bases from J, with 7 bases between. CDR3 length: 14 amino acids. In nucleotides, the CDR3 is TGTGCCAGCAGTGAAGGGTCAGGCACCGGGGAGCTGTTTTTT. Translated: CASSEGSGTGELFF. The entire variable domain, with the rest obtained from reference TRBV2 and TRBJ2-2, is as follows: EPEVTQTPSHQVTQMGQEVILRCVPISNHLYFYWYRQILGQKVEFLVSFYNNEISEKSEIFDDQFSVERPDGSNFTLKIRSTKLEDSAMYFCASSEGSGTGELFFGEGSRLTVL.

This clonotype was seen ten or more times. The V call is TRBV7-2, the J call TRBJ1-1; 8 bases line up with TRBD1. CDR3 length: 14 amino acids. The germline V gene has CDR1 SGHTA and CDR2 FQGNSA. V was clipped by 4 bases and J by 1 base; unmatched bases: 2. The CDR3 reads CASSWTGKNTEAFF. CDR3 nucleotides: TGTGCCAGCAGCTGGACAGGGAAGAACACTGAAGCTTTCTTT.

This clonotype was recorded at least ten times. This rearrangement joins TRBV2 to TRBJ1-5; D unclear. From germline, CDR1 is SNHLY and CDR2 FYNNEI. This CDR3 is built from 16 residues. V was cut by 2 bases and J by 1 base, with 12 bases left in between. As DNA, the CDR3 is TGTGCCAGCAGTGAATGGGATCCTGGGAGCAATCAGCCCCAGCATTTT. Residues: CASSEWDPGSNQPQHF.

This clonotype appeared a few times. The V call is TRBV10-3, the J call TRBJ1-3; D remains ambiguous. This CDR3 is built from 13 residues. V gave up 3 bases and J gave up 6 bases, with 9 bases separating them. Germline CDR1 ENHRY, CDR2 SYGVKD. The DNA of the CDR3 is TGTGCCATCAGTGACGGTAATATAAACACCATATATTTT. It yields the protein CAISDGNINTIYF.

This clonotype was seen at least ten times. The CDR3 is CASSPSGTGPDGYTF. The CDR3 region has the DNA TGTGCCAGCAGCCCGTCCGGGACAGGCCCGGATGGCTACACCTTC. This sequence joins TRBV7-2 and TRBJ1-2; TRBD1 matches 8 bases. CDR3 length: 15 amino acids. Germline lookup yields CDR1 SGHTA and CDR2 FQGNSA. J lost 6 bases, V lost 5 bases, and 11 bases had no gene match.

CDR3 sequence: CSAPGLGFLETQYF. The CDR3 DNA reads as TGCAGTGCGCCGGGACTAGGCTTTTTAGAGACCCAGTACTTC. The rearrangement links TRBV20-1 to TRBJ2-5, with 8 positions matching TRBD2. The V gene end was trimmed by 6 bases and the J gene end by 4 bases; junction bases not matched to a gene: 10. Per germline, CDR1 DFQATT and CDR2 SNEGSKA (reference sequence). The CDR3 is 14 residues long.

This clonotype was detected many times. The CDR3 loop is CASSTDYSADTQYF. For the CDR3, the DNA is TGTGCCAGCAGCACGGACTATTCTGCGGATACGCAGTATTTT. The V and J genes are TRBV7-2 and TRBJ2-3, with D possibly being TRBD2 (6 bases). The CDR3 extends over 14 amino acids. Germline lookup yields CDR1 SGHTA and CDR2 FQGNSA. V was trimmed by 5 bases and J by 6 bases, leaving 15 bases between them.

This clonotype was seen ten or more times. The V gene is TRBV7-2, the J gene TRBJ2-2; unclear D gene. Trimming removed 3 bases from V and 1 base from J, with 3 bases in between. Germline-derived CDR1 and CDR2 are SGHTA and FQGNSA. CDR3 length: 13 amino acids. The CDR3 DNA follows: TGTGCCAGCAGCTTGGAGAACACCGGGGAGCTGTTTTTT. This encodes CASSLENTGELFF.

This clonotype was detected a few times. The J gene is TRBJ2-1, the V gene TRBV7-8, with 7 bases fitting TRBD2. V shed 1 base and J 6 bases; nucleotides not matched to a gene: 6. CDR3 length equals 15 residues. Germline loops: CDR1 SGHVS, CDR2 FQNEAQ. CDR3 region: CASSLGGGPLNEQFF. CDR3 bases: TGTGCCAGCAGCTTAGGGGGGGGACCCCTCAATGAGCAGTTCTTC.

Ten or more counts support this clonotype. V gene TRBV7-3 combines with J gene TRBJ2-1; 15 nucleotides align to TRBD2. Germline V gene lookup returns CDR1 SGHTA and CDR2 FQGTGA. Trimming took 0 bases from V and 10 from J; bases not matched to a gene: 4. CDR3 size: 16 residues. CDR3 protein: CASSLTPGLAGGEQFF. In nucleotides, the CDR3 is TGTGCCAGCAGCTTAACACCGGGACTAGCGGGAGGCGAGCAGTTCTTC.